Each of the 8 T cell receptor beta chains below was sequenced from the same sample in a study of blood T cell repertoires in COVID-19. Produced via immunoSEQ multiplex PCR; TCRdb's table is partial and in-frame only. In the table there are over 150,000 clones, just under 85% of which are singletons. The sequenced material came from peripheral blood. Receptors were obtained from a woman older than 75 with COVID-19, enrolled during active disease.

The J gene is TRBJ2-1, the V gene TRBV7-2, with 9 bases aligning to TRBD1. Per the germline V gene, CDR1 is SGHTA and CDR2 is FQGNSA. After removal of 3 bases from V and 14 bases from J, the junction contained 11 bases not matched to a gene. The CDR3 spans 14 residues. CDR3 nucleotides: TGTGCCAGCAGCTTCGATCCCCTTCGGACAGGGGAGTTCTTC. Translated, it gives CASSFDPLRTGEFF.

Written as DNA, the CDR3 is TGTGCCACCAGTGATGACAGGGGATTTGGCTACACCTTC. It translates to CATSDDRGFGYTF. The chain couples TRBV24-1 to TRBJ1-2; 8 positions match TRBD1. This CDR3 is built from 13 residues. The J segment lost 7 bases and the V segment lost 3 bases, leaving 3 bases of the junction unmatched. CDR1 and CDR2 (germline): KGHDR, SFDVKD.

V usage is TRBV4-2 and J usage is TRBJ2-1; 10 nucleotides match TRBD2. The CDR3 loop spans 16 amino acids. V was pared by 0 bases and J by 6 bases, with 5 bases of the junction left unmatched. CDR1 is LGHNA, CDR2 YNFKEQ, per germline. The CDR3 nucleotides are TGTGCCAGCAGCCAAGATCAGCTAGCGGGAGTCAATGAGCAGTTCTTC. This codes for CASSQDQLAGVNEQFF.

The rearrangement links TRBV7-2 to TRBJ1-1; D might be TRBD1 (6 bases). The CDR3 loop spans 14 amino acids. CDR1 and CDR2 (germline): SGHTA, FQGNSA. The V and J ends lost 2 bases and 3 bases respectively, with 10 bases between them. The CDR3 is CASSLIGGYTEAFF. Here the CDR3 DNA reads TGTGCCAGCAGCTTAATTGGGGGCTACACTGAAGCTTTCTTT.

This clone was picked up a small number of times. The V and J genes are TRBV28 and TRBJ1-2; weak D call: TRBD1 (6 bases). Trimming removed 8 bases at V and 4 bases at J, with 17 bases between. The CDR3 sequence is 14 residues long. CDR1 and CDR2 from the germline V gene are MDHEN and SYDVKM. The CDR3 protein is CASYSQGRSYGYTF. CDR3 nucleotide sequence: TGTGCCAGCTATTCCCAGGGGAGATCCTATGGCTACACCTTC.

The chain carries TRBV28 and TRBJ1-4; perhaps TRBD1 as D (6 bases). V lost 4 bases and J lost 5, with 14 bases in between. Germline CDR1 is MDHEN and CDR2 is SYDVKM. The CDR3 is 15 amino acids. The DNA of the CDR3 is TGTGCCAGCAGTTCCCGGGACACCTTCAATGAAAAACTGTTTTTT. It translates to CASSSRDTFNEKLFF.

The gene calls are TRBV30 and TRBJ1-4; D is possibly TRBD1 (5 bases). CDR1 and CDR2 from the germline V gene are GTSNPN and SVGIG (reference sequence). This CDR3 is built from 14 residues. The V and J ends lost 4 bases and 5 bases respectively, with 14 bases between them. CDR3 nucleotides: TGTGCCTGGAAGGGTGGGGCAGAGAATGAAAAACTGTTTTTT. Protein: CAWKGGAENEKLFF.

There are a few counts of this clone. The chain joins TRBV4-3 to TRBJ2-7, with D perhaps matching TRBD2 (5 bases). This CDR3 is 13 amino acids long. The V end was cut by 5 bases, the J end by 3 bases, with 11 bases between. Germline CDR1 LGHNA, CDR2 YSLEER. The CDR3 nucleotides are TGCGCCAGCAGCAACGGGGAAGGCTACGAGCAGTACTTC. Its protein product is CASSNGEGYEQYF.